The present entry profiles one T cell receptor (beta chain) with its context. The V end lost 10 bases, the J end lost 0 bases, and 10 bases lay between the germline ends. Germline assignment: CDR1 MGHDK and CDR2 SYGVNS. The CDR3 is made up of 14 amino acids. This sample is part of a study of molecular identifiers for immune sequencing clone quantification. TCRdb fed the PCR reads into MiXCR, producing one record per CDR3 protein. The table shows 400,000 to 600,000 distinct CDR3 sequences, with less than 30% occurring only once. The material sequenced was naive CD8+ T cells from blood, with Jurkat cell RNA spiked in. Specified subset: FACS-sorted CD8+CD4-CCR7+CD45RA+ naive T cells. This chain connects TRBV25-1 to TRBJ2-6; either TRBD1 or TRBD2 may supply D (5 bases each). This sequence was found in a human donor in good health. Some libraries in this study had Jurkat cell RNA spiked in. The CDR3 DNA sequence: TGTGCCACCCGGGACGCCTCTGGGGCCAACGTCCTGACTTTC. Translation gives CATRDASGANVLTF.